Listed below are T cell receptor beta chains from one sample, sequenced in a study of T-cell memory formation after mild COVID-19. A single record per CDR3 protein comes from TCRdb applying MiXCR to the 5' RACE reads. Among 30,000 to 45,000 distinct CDR3 sequences listed, roughly 10% were seen once. Sequencing was performed on PBMCs or a T cell subset sorted from them (not recorded which). The receptors were gathered from a man between 18 and 35 years old who had mild COVID-19 (a few samples of this study predate the infection). Cell type and time point are not known. Each CDR3 is given with its conserved first and last residue. A D gene is named only where the DNA matches it firmly. Size tells how often a clone was seen (once, few, many) or the class of an expanded clone, and some rows leave it out.

TRBV6-6	TRBJ1-2	.	many	CASSYLKDYGYTF	TGTGCCAGCAGTTATCTGAAGGACTATGGCTACACCTTC
TRBV28	TRBJ1-2	.	.	CASSSRQQGTQEHTF	TGTGCCAGCAGTTCCCGACAGCAAGGAACTCAGGAACACACCTTC
TRBV20-1	TRBJ1-6	.	many	CSARGHRENSPLHF	TGCAGTGCTAGAGGCCACAGGGAGAATTCACCCCTCCACTTT
TRBV6-2/TRBV6-3	TRBJ1-5	TRBD1	many	CASGQGINQPQHF	TGTGCCAGCGGACAGGGGATAAATCAGCCCCAGCATTTT
TRBV7-9	TRBJ1-1	.	many	CASSLARGPAFF	TGTGCCAGCAGCTTAGCCCGGGGGCCGGCTTTCTTT
TRBV15	TRBJ2-5	TRBD2	many	CATSRDRQRGLETQYF	TGTGCCACCAGCAGAGATAGGCAGCGGGGACTAGAGACCCAGTACTTC
TRBV7-2	TRBJ2-5	.	.	CASSPGGPLRETQYF	TGTGCCAGCAGCCCCGGTGGGCCGCTGCGGGAGACCCAGTACTTC
TRBV29-1	TRBJ2-5	TRBD2	many	CSVKGLAGGNQETQYF	TGCAGCGTCAAGGGTCTAGCGGGGGGGAACCAAGAGACCCAGTACTTC
TRBV12-3/TRBV12-4	TRBJ1-3	TRBD1	many	CASSYQQGVFGNTIYF	TGTGCCAGCAGTTACCAACAGGGGGTATTTGGAAACACCATATATTTT
TRBV4-3	TRBJ2-3	TRBD2	few	CASSQDRASGGFEYTQYF	TGCGCCAGCAGCCAAGATAGAGCTAGCGGGGGCTTTGAGTATACGCAGTATTTT
TRBV7-8	TRBJ2-2	.	many	CASSSRDHGFTGELFF	TGTGCCAGCAGCTCGCGAGACCATGGATTCACCGGGGAGCTGTTTTTT
TRBV15	TRBJ1-2	.	many	CATSRDYFPGEGYTF	TGTGCCACCAGCAGAGATTATTTTCCAGGGGAGGGCTACACCTTC
TRBV7-9	TRBJ2-1	TRBD1	.	CASSPAGTGYEQFF	TGTGCCAGCAGCCCCGCCGGGACAGGCTACGAGCAGTTCTTC
TRBV7-8	TRBJ2-7	.	many	CASSSRDAQYF	TGTGCCAGCAGCTCAAGGGACGCGCAGTACTTC
TRBV12-3/TRBV12-4	TRBJ2-3	.	many	CASSPNLDTQYF	TGTGCCAGCAGCCCAAACTTAGATACGCAGTATTTT
TRBV5-1	TRBJ1-1	TRBD1	many	CASSLQGGNTEAFF	TGCGCCAGCAGCTTGCAGGGGGGGAACACTGAAGCTTTCTTT
TRBV7-3	TRBJ1-2	.	many	CASSPRDTSYGYTF	TGTGCCAGCAGCCCCCGGGACACCTCCTATGGCTACACCTTC